This T cell receptor beta chain is drawn from a study of CD8 T cells in Susac syndrome. In germline, CDR1 is SGHTA, CDR2 FQGNSA. Deletions cut 8 bases from V and 0 bases from J, with 13 bases between. The CDR3 has 14 residues. This clonotype was detected once. Its antigen is not known. A quantity of about 0.5 to 1 ug RNA underwent reverse transcription using random hexamers. Coverage of TCR beta CDR3 amplification by immunoSEQ multiplex PCR extended to 54 Vbeta and 13 Jbeta. One entry per CDR3 protein, called by TCRdb with MiXCR from the immunoSEQ multiplex PCR reads. The top ten clones hold more than 0.11% of a sample with approximately 150,000 distinct CDR3 sequences, roughly 95% of them seen once. While serving as controls, healthy donors were matched for age and sex. Study-wide findings and caveats: The number of individuals included in the study's TCR sequencing and HLA analysis was acknowledged as relatively small.

Sequencing used CD4+ T cells from PBMCs. The chain carries TRBV7-2 and TRBJ1-1; tentatively, D is TRBD1 (5 bases). The sequence derives from a human donor in good health. The CDR3 region has the DNA TGTGCCAGCCGACCGGGACGGCTGAACACTGAAGCTTTCTTT. This sequence encodes CASRPGRLNTEAFF.